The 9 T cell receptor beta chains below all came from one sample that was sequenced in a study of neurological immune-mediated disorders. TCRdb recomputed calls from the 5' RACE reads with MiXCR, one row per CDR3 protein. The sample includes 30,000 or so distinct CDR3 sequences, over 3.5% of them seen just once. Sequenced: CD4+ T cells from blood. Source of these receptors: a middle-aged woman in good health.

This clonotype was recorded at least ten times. The CDR3 loop reads CASRLRGSGNTIYF. The DNA of the CDR3 is TGTGCCTCGAGGTTAAGGGGCTCTGGAAACACCATATATTTT. This rearrangement joins TRBV30 to TRBJ1-3, with D perhaps TRBD1 (5 bases). V dropped 7 bases and J dropped 0 bases, with 13 bases sitting between them. The CDR3 has 14 residues. Germline loops: CDR1 GTSNPN, CDR2 SVGIG (reference sequence). Together with reference TRBV30 and TRBJ1-3, the CDR3 gives the full variable domain: SQTIHQWPATLVQPVGSPLSLECTVEGTSNPNLYWYRQAAGRGLQLLFYSVGIGQISSEVPQNLSASRPQDRQFILSSKKLLLSDSGFYLCASRLRGSGNTIYFGEGSWLTVV.

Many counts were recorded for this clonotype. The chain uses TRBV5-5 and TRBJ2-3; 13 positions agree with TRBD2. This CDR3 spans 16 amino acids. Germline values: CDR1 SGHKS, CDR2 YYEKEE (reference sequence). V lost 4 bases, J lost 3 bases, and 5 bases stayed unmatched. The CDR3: CASSTTSGRGTDTQYF. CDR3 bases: TGTGCCAGCAGCACAACTAGCGGGAGGGGTACAGATACGCAGTATTTT.

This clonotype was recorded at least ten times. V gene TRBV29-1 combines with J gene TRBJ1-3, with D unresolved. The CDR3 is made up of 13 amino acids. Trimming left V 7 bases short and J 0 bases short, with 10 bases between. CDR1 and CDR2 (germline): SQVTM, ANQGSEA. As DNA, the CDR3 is TGCAGCGCCGCTCAGGACTCTGGAAACACCATATATTTT. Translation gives CSAAQDSGNTIYF.

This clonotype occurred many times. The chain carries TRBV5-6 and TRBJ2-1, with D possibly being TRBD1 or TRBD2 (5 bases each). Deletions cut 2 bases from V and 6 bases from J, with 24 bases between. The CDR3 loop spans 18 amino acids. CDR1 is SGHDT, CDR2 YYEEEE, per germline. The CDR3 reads CASSFTGRIYQRSNEQFF. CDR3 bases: TGTGCCAGCAGCTTTACGGGACGGATTTACCAAAGGAGCAATGAGCAGTTCTTC.

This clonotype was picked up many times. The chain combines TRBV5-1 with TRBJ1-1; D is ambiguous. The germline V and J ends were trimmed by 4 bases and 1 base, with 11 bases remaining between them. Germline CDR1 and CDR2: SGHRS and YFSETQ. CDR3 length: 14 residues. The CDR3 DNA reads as TGCGCCAGCAGCCCCCGACTGCCGAACACTGAAGCTTTCTTT. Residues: CASSPRLPNTEAFF.

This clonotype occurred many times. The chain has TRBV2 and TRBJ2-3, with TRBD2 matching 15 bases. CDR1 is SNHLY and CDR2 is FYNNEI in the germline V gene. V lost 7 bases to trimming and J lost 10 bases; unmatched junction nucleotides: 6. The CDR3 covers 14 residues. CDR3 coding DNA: TGTGCCAGCACGGGGACTAGCGGGAGGATTGCGCAGTATTTT. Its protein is CASTGTSGRIAQYF.

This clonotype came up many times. CDR3 nucleotides: TGTGCCAGCAGCCGGGTGGGGGCACATCAGCCCCAGCATTTT. It translates to CASSRVGAHQPQHF. The rearrangement joins TRBV7-8 to TRBJ1-5, with a weak D call TRBD1 (6 bases). The V end lost 5 bases, the J end lost 5 bases, and 13 bases lay between the germline ends. The V gene's germline CDR1 is SGHVS and CDR2 FQNEAQ. There are 14 residues in the CDR3.

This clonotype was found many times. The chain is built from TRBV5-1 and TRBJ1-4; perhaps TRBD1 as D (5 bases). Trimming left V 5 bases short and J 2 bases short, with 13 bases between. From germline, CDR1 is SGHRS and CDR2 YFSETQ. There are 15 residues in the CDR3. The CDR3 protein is CASRPGPGTNEKLFF. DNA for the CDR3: TGCGCCAGCAGACCGGGGCCCGGGACTAATGAAAAACTGTTTTTT. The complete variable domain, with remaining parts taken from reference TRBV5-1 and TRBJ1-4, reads KAGVTQTPRYLIKTRGQQVTLSCSPISGHRSVSWYQQTPGQGLQFLFEYFSETQRNKGNFPGRFSGRQFSNSRSEMNVSTLELGDSALYLCASRPGPGTNEKLFFGSGTQLSVL.

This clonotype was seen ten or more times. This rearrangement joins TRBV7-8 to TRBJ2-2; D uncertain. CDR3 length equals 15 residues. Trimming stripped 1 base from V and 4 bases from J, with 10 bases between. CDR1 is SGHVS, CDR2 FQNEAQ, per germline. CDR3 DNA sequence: TGTGCCAGCAGCTTAGTGGACCATTCCACCGGGGAGCTGTTTTTT. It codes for CASSLVDHSTGELFF.